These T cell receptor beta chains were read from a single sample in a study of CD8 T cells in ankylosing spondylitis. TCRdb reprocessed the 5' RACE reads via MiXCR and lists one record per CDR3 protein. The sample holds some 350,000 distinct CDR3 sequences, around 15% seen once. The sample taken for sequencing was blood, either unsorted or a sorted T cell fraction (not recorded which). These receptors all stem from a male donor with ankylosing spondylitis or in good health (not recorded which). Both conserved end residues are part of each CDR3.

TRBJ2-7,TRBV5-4,CASSPTSTGAYEQYF
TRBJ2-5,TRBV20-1,CSAEDRVGETQYF
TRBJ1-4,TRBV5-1,CASSLGMGSNEKLFF
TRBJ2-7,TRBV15,CATSTHYYEQYF
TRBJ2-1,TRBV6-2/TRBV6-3,CASSYSKWGTGNEQFF
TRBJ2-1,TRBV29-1,CSVASRGGREYNEQFF
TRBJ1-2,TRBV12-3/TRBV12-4,CASSFGGQGANGYTF
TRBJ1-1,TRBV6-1,CASSAGLGGDTEAFF
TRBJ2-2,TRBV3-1,CASSPPSGGGGELFF
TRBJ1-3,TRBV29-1,CSVDVLGGNTIYF
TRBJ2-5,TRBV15,CATSSRRGTLETQYF